A selection of T cell receptor beta chains follows, all from one sample in a study of T cell responses to AZD1222 COVID-19 vaccine. Sequencing used immunoSEQ multiplex PCR; TCRdb keeps in-frame clones, though not all of them. The top ten hold around 5% of the sample, which has about 150,000 clones, about 93% seen once. The sample here was peripheral blood, taken on day 0 of AZD1222 vaccination. Every receptor here comes from an adult in good health. Both conserved end residues are part of each CDR3. D genes are given only for firm matches. Clone size is given for some rows only: seen once, a few or many times, or a class if the clone is expanded.

>.|15|TRBJ1-5|TRBV15|.
CATSRDLQASRPQHF
TGTGCCACCAGCAGAGATCTGCAGGCTAGTCGGCCCCAGCATTTT
>.|12|TRBJ1-1|TRBV19|.
CATDQQGREAFF
TGTGCCACCGACCAACAGGGAAGGGAGGCTTTCTTT
>.|13|TRBJ2-7|TRBV5-1|.
CASSLMGEYEQYF
TGCGCCAGCAGCTTGATGGGGGAATACGAGCAGTACTTC
>.|13|TRBJ1-2|TRBV3-1/TRBV3-2|.
CASSQGSWGGYTF
TGTGCCAGCAGCCAAGGAAGCTGGGGGGGCTACACCTTC
>TRBD1|13|TRBJ1-1|TRBV28|.
CSSRGRGRTEAFF
TGCTCCAGCCGGGGCAGGGGGAGAACTGAAGCTTTCTTT
>.|14|TRBJ2-3|TRBV11-2|.
CASSQRLGADTQYF
TGTGCCAGCAGCCAGAGATTAGGGGCGGATACGCAGTATTTT
>TRBD1|12|TRBJ2-4|TRBV6-2/TRBV6-3|.
CASSRTGSIQYF
TGTGCCAGCAGTCGGACAGGGAGCATTCAGTACTTC
>.|13|TRBJ1-1|TRBV5-1|.
CASSLAGAPEAFF
TGCGCCAGCAGCTTGGCAGGGGCCCCTGAAGCTTTCTTT
>TRBD1|12|TRBJ1-2|TRBV12-3/TRBV12-4|.
CASRTGVSGYTF
TGTGCCAGCAGGACAGGGGTCTCTGGCTACACCTTC
>.|11|TRBJ2-7|TRBV27|.
CASSQGFEQYF
TGTGCCAGCAGCCAGGGGTTCGAGCAGTACTTC
>TRBD1|14|TRBJ1-1|TRBV28|.
CASITGGAGTEAFF
TGTGCCAGCATTACAGGGGGCGCGGGGACTGAAGCTTTCTTT
>TRBD2|14|TRBJ2-1|TRBV19|.
CASSPGGLANEQFF
TGTGCCAGTAGCCCGGGGGGACTAGCGAATGAGCAGTTCTTC
>.|12|TRBJ2-2|TRBV5-4|.
CASRWGTGELFF
TGTGCCAGCAGGTGGGGAACCGGGGAGCTGTTTTTT
>.|15|TRBJ1-4|TRBV4-1|.
CASSQSRDVGEKLFF
TGCGCCAGCAGCCAGTCCCGCGATGTGGGTGAAAAACTGTTTTTT
>.|14|TRBJ2-1|TRBV9|.
CASSVVATANEQFF
TGTGCCAGCAGCGTAGTAGCCACAGCGAATGAGCAGTTCTTC
>.|13|TRBJ2-5|TRBV19|.
CASSRLIQETQYF
TGTGCCAGTAGTCGACTAATACAAGAGACCCAGTACTTC
>.|14|TRBJ2-3|TRBV19|.
CATSPQISTDTQYF
TGTGCCACCTCTCCGCAGATTAGCACAGATACGCAGTATTTT
>.|15|TRBJ1-5|TRBV7-2|.
CASSLNGQGYQPQHF
TGTGCCAGCAGCTTAAATGGGCAGGGGTATCAGCCCCAGCATTTT
>TRBD1|14|TRBJ1-6|TRBV19|.
CASSTTGAGSPLHF
TGTGCCAGTAGTACTACAGGGGCCGGTTCACCCCTCCACTTT
>.|14|TRBJ1-2|TRBV19|.
CASSILNGNYGYTF
TGTGCCAGTAGTATCCTGAACGGTAACTATGGCTACACCTTC
>TRBD2|15|TRBJ2-1|TRBV9|.
CASSVGTSNVDEQFF
TGTGCCAGCAGCGTCGGGACTAGCAACGTTGATGAGCAGTTCTTC
>TRBD1|15|TRBJ2-2|TRBV5-5|.
CASSSVGQVGGELFF
TGTGCCAGCAGCTCGGTGGGACAGGTCGGGGGGGAGCTGTTTTTT
>.|16|TRBJ1-1|TRBV4-3|.
CASSQALWERNTEAFF
TGCGCCAGCAGCCAAGCTCTCTGGGAGAGGAACACTGAAGCTTTCTTT
>.|13|TRBJ2-5|TRBV7-2|.
CASSLGAQETQYF
TGTGCCAGCAGCTTAGGGGCGCAAGAGACCCAGTACTTC
>.|17|TRBJ2-5|TRBV27|.
CASSLSPRTRIQETQYF
TGTGCCAGCAGTTTATCGCCGCGGACAAGGATCCAGGAGACCCAGTACTTC
>.|13|TRBJ1-6|TRBV28|.
CASSERGNSPLHF
TGTGCCAGCAGCGAAAGGGGTAATTCACCCCTCCACTTT
>.|15|TRBJ1-5|TRBV19|.
CASSIRGEVNQPQHF
TGTGCCAGTAGTATCCGGGGGGAGGTCAATCAGCCCCAGCATTTT
>.|14|TRBJ2-7|TRBV7-2|.
CASSSSGTSYEQYF
TGTGCCAGCAGCTCTTCCGGGACTTCCTACGAGCAGTACTTC
>.|12|TRBJ1-1|TRBV7-9|.
CASSLRGTEAFF
TGTGCCAGCAGCTTAAGGGGCACTGAAGCTTTCTTT
>.|12|TRBJ1-5|TRBV6-2/TRBV6-3|.
CASSYSGRPQHF
TGTGCCAGCAGTTACTCGGGCAGACCCCAGCATTTT
>TRBD2|16|TRBJ2-5|TRBV7-2|.
CASSLISGRDGETQYF
TGTGCCAGCAGCTTAATTAGCGGGAGGGACGGGGAGACCCAGTACTTC
>.|14|TRBJ1-1|TRBV28|.
CASSSSGRGSGAFF
TGTGCCAGCAGTTCTAGTGGGCGAGGATCGGGAGCTTTCTTT
>.|12|TRBJ2-1|TRBV5-4|.
CASSLSYNEQFF
TGTGCCAGCAGCTTATCCTACAATGAGCAGTTCTTC
>.|10|TRBJ2-5|TRBV19|once
CASSPETQYF
TGTGCCAGTAGCCCCGAGACCCAGTACTTC
>TRBD1|15|TRBJ2-7|TRBV19|once
CASRTQQGAFYEQYF
TGTGCCAGTAGAACCCAACAGGGGGCGTTCTACGAGCAGTACTTC
>.|16|TRBJ1-1|TRBV19|.
CASRPRGRTGNTEAFF
TGTGCCAGTAGACCCAGAGGGCGAACTGGGAACACTGAAGCTTTCTTT
>TRBD1|14|TRBJ2-2|TRBV27|.
CASKTGVNTGELFF
TGTGCCAGCAAGACAGGGGTGAACACCGGGGAGCTGTTTTTT
>.|15|TRBJ2-3|TRBV5-1|.
CASSWQLGGTDTQYF
TGCGCCAGCAGCTGGCAATTAGGGGGGACAGATACGCAGTATTTT
>.|14|TRBJ1-1|TRBV27|.
CASSFDGLNTEAFF
TGTGCCAGCAGTTTCGACGGGTTGAACACTGAAGCTTTCTTT
>.|13|TRBJ2-7|TRBV7-6|once
CASSFRTHDEQYF
TGTGCCAGCAGCTTCCGGACCCACGACGAGCAGTACTTC
>.|14|TRBJ2-7|TRBV19|.
CASTPDSSSYEQYF
TGTGCCAGTACCCCCGATTCGAGCTCCTACGAGCAGTACTTC
>.|15|TRBJ2-2|TRBV5-3|.
CARSEWGANTGELFF
TGTGCCAGAAGCGAGTGGGGGGCGAACACCGGGGAGCTGTTTTTT